The rows below give T cell receptor beta chains drawn from one sample of a study of cytomegalovirus exposure and HLA in healthy donors. Sequencing used immunoSEQ multiplex PCR; TCRdb keeps in-frame clones, though not all of them. The repertoire holds 130,000 or so clones, about 8.5% seen once, with 5.5% in the top ten. Sequenced input: PBMCs. The source is a man between 40 and 49 years old in good health and CMV-seronegative. CDR3s include the opening cysteine and the closing phenylalanine or tryptophan. A D gene is named only where the DNA matches it firmly. Where a row states a size, it is once, few, many or the class of an expanded clone; other rows omit it.

clone size,V gene,D gene,J gene,CDR3 DNA,CDR3 protein
.,TRBV7-2,TRBD2,TRBJ2-2,TGTGCCAGCAGCCTCCAAGCGGGGGCAACCGGGGAGCTGTTTTTT,CASSLQAGATGELFF
.,TRBV6-5,TRBD2,TRBJ2-1,TGTGCCAGCAGCTTAAGCGGGGGGCTATACAATGAGCAGTTCTTC,CASSLSGGLYNEQFF
.,TRBV7-8,.,TRBJ1-6,TGTGCCAGCAGCTTATATAGTTCCTATAATTCACCCCTCCACTTT,CASSLYSSYNSPLHF
few,TRBV19,TRBD1,TRBJ1-5,TGTGCCAGTAGTTCGACGGACAGGGGTGTAGGTCAGCCCCAGCATTTT,CASSSTDRGVGQPQHF
few,TRBV5-1,TRBD2,TRBJ2-1,TGCGCCAGCAGCAGTGGGACTAGCGGGGGGGCGGGTGAGCAGTTCTTC,CASSSGTSGGAGEQFF
few,TRBV15,.,TRBJ1-5,TGTGCCTCCAAGGGAGGGGACAATCAGCCCCAGCATTTT,CASKGGDNQPQHF
.,TRBV11-3,TRBD2,TRBJ2-1,TGTGCCAGCAGCTTAGCGGGGGGGCATATTCTTTTGGTAGATGAGCAGTTCTTC,CASSLAGGHILLVDEQFF
.,TRBV7-9,.,TRBJ1-2,TGTGCCAGCAGCTCATCAGGGAAGGTGGTTTATGGCTACACCTTC,CASSSSGKVVYGYTF
.,TRBV7-7,TRBD2,TRBJ2-1,TGTGCCAGCAGCTTAGCAACTAGCGGGGGTGTCAATGAGCAGTTCTTC,CASSLATSGGVNEQFF
few,TRBV9,.,TRBJ2-3,TGTGCCAGCAGCGTAGATAACTCCCGCACAGATACGCAGTATTTT,CASSVDNSRTDTQYF
few,TRBV6-1,.,TRBJ1-5,TGTGCCACGAGGGACACCCTTAGCAATCAGCCCCAGAATTTT,CATRDTLSNQPQNF
.,TRBV11-2,.,TRBJ1-2,TGTGCCAGCAGCTTAGGGAGGGGTGGCTATGGCTACACCTTC,CASSLGRGGYGYTF
few,TRBV5-1,.,TRBJ2-7,TGCGCCAGCAGCTTGGTTACAACGGGAGAGCAGTACTTC,CASSLVTTGEQYF
.,TRBV6-1,.,TRBJ2-7,TGTGCCAGCAGTGAAGAACAGAGCTCCTACGAGCAGTACTTC,CASSEEQSSYEQYF
few,TRBV7-6,TRBD1,TRBJ1-1,TGTGCCAGCAGCTTAGGGGACACAGGGGATGCGAACACTGAAGCTTTCTTT,CASSLGDTGDANTEAFF
few,TRBV28,.,TRBJ2-1,TGTGCCAGCAGTCTCCCCGGAGACAATGAGCAGTTCTTC,CASSLPGDNEQFF
.,TRBV19,TRBD1,TRBJ2-1,TGTGCCAGTAGTCCCCTCCTTGGACAGGGAAGCGGATATGAGCAGTTCTTC,CASSPLLGQGSGYEQFF
.,TRBV30,.,TRBJ2-1,TGTGCCTGCAGACTTCAGGGCCGCTCCTACAATGAGCAGTTCTTC,CACRLQGRSYNEQFF
.,TRBV2,.,TRBJ2-7,TGTGCCAGCAGTGAGGACTGGGCGGGCGAGCAGTACTTC,CASSEDWAGEQYF
few,TRBV28,.,TRBJ1-5,TGTGCCAGCAGTTCCCCGGACAGCTTCAATCAGCCCCAGCATTTT,CASSSPDSFNQPQHF
few,TRBV7-9,TRBD1,TRBJ1-4,TGTGCCAGCAGCAGACCGACAGGGGCGACTAATGAAAAACTGTTTTTT,CASSRPTGATNEKLFF
few,TRBV2,.,TRBJ2-7,TGTGCCAGCAGTGCCAAGGGAGTAGGTACCTACGAGCAGTACTTC,CASSAKGVGTYEQYF
few,TRBV2,TRBD1,TRBJ2-7,TGTGCCAGCAGTGAAGCGTCCGGACAGGGCCGGCAGTACTTC,CASSEASGQGRQYF
.,TRBV11-3,TRBD2,TRBJ2-2,TGTGCCAGCAGCGGTACTAGCGGGGCCGCGAACACCGGGGAGCTGTTTTTT,CASSGTSGAANTGELFF
.,TRBV7-9,TRBD2,TRBJ2-1,TGTGCCAGCAGCCCCGGCACTAGCGGGGGGAGCTCCTACAATGAGCAGTTCTTC,CASSPGTSGGSSYNEQFF
few,TRBV29-1,.,TRBJ1-1,TGCAGGGCTGGAGGGATGAACACTGAAGCTTTCTTT,CRAGGMNTEAFF
few,TRBV5-1,TRBD1,TRBJ1-1,TGCGCCAGCAGCTATACAGGGGCGAACACTGAAGCTTTCTTT,CASSYTGANTEAFF
.,TRBV7-2,TRBD1,TRBJ1-1,TGTGCCAGCAGCTCAACCAGGGGGCGCCGATCTGAAGCTTTCTTT,CASSSTRGRRSEAFF
few,TRBV6-1,TRBD1,TRBJ1-6,TGTGCCAGCAGGGAAGGACAGGGAGGATCACCCCTCCACTTT,CASREGQGGSPLHF
few,TRBV2,.,TRBJ1-5,TGTGCCAGCTCCTCTACCCGGGACTCTGGACAGCCCCAGCATTTT,CASSSTRDSGQPQHF
few,TRBV6-5,TRBD2,TRBJ2-1,TGTGCCAGCAGCCGTAGCGGGGACTCCTACAATGAGCAGTTCTTC,CASSRSGDSYNEQFF
.,TRBV7-8,.,TRBJ1-1,TGTGCCAGCAGCAGGGGGACACCTCCTTACACTGAAGCTTTCTTT,CASSRGTPPYTEAFF
.,TRBV6-6,.,TRBJ2-6,TGTGCCAGCGGAGGGCTTGGGGCCAACGTCCTGACTTTC,CASGGLGANVLTF
few,TRBV7-9,.,TRBJ1-1,TGTGCCAGTTTGGGGGCCCCGAACACTGAAGCTTTCTTT,CASLGAPNTEAFF
few,TRBV5-5,.,TRBJ1-2,TGTGCCAGCAGCTTGGAGACAGTTAACTATGGCTACACCTTC,CASSLETVNYGYTF
.,TRBV27,.,TRBJ1-3,TGTGCCAGCAGCCCCCAGTTCCTCTCTGGAAACACCATATATTTT,CASSPQFLSGNTIYF
.,TRBV6-1,TRBD1,TRBJ2-4,TGTGCCAGCAGTGAAGCGCTGGACAGGGGAAGCATTCAGTACTTC,CASSEALDRGSIQYF
.,TRBV7-2,TRBD2,TRBJ2-5,TGTGCCAGCAGCCCCAAGATCGCCCCTAGCGGGAGTCAAGAGACCCAGTACTTC,CASSPKIAPSGSQETQYF
few,TRBV5-1,TRBD1,TRBJ1-2,TGCGCCAGCAGCCCGACAGGGGGACCCTATGGCTACACCTTC,CASSPTGGPYGYTF
few,TRBV7-2,TRBD1,TRBJ1-5,TGTGCCAGCAGCTTAGTTGGGACAGACTATAGCAATCAGCCCCAGCATTTT,CASSLVGTDYSNQPQHF
.,TRBV5-1,.,TRBJ2-2,TGCGCCAGCAGCTTGACGGGTAGCAACACCGGGGAGCTGTTTTTT,CASSLTGSNTGELFF
.,TRBV6-1,.,TRBJ1-6,TGTGCCAGCAGGAGTCTTTCCTATAATTCACCCCTCCACTTT,CASRSLSYNSPLHF
.,TRBV5-4,TRBD1,TRBJ1-6,TGTGCCAGCACCTTACAGGGGGTAACTTCACCCCTCCACTTT,CASTLQGVTSPLHF
few,TRBV12-5,.,TRBJ2-7,TGTGCTAGTGGTTTGGCCCTCGGGGGGCCCTCCTACGAGCAGTACTTC,CASGLALGGPSYEQYF
few,TRBV6-1,TRBD1,TRBJ2-3,TGTGCCAGCAGTGCGGACAGGGGCGCAGATACGCAGTATTTT,CASSADRGADTQYF
few,TRBV6-5,.,TRBJ1-5,TGTGCCAGCAGTTACTCGAGGTTCCGGGGCAATCAGCCCCAGCATTTT,CASSYSRFRGNQPQHF